Below, one TCR beta chain is given with its context. These data originate in a study of shared T cell receptors in the human thymus. TCRdb's copy holds only in-frame clones and misses some; the assay was immunoSEQ multiplex PCR. Counted here are 550,000 to 800,000 clones, roughly 85% occurring once; the ten biggest clones make up roughly 0.01%. Trimming cost V 7 bases and J 0 bases; bases outside gene matches: 9. CDR1 and CDR2 (germline): SGDLS, YYNGEE. The length of the CDR3 is 16 residues. This sample also belongs to another study, concerning human thymus T cells.

V usage is TRBV9 and J usage is TRBJ1-2; 10 bases match TRBD1. Material for sequencing was thymocytes. This receptor was identified in a girl less than two years old with a congenital heart defect. The CDR3 spells CASGGDRGPPNYGYTF. CDR3 bases: TGTGCCAGCGGGGGGGACAGGGGTCCCCCTAACTATGGCTACACCTTC.